Each of the 9 T cell receptor beta chains below was sequenced from the same sample in a study of Ad26.COV2.S vaccination and SARS-CoV-2 variants. TCRdb's table, derived via immunoSEQ multiplex PCR, lists solely in-frame clones and lacks some. The table lists hundreds of thousands of clones, 75% to 90% of them singletons. Noted treatment: some 19 received Ad26.COV2.S at low or high dose, single or two shots; 5 received placebo; per-sample allocation not given. All samples were drawn on day 63, counting from the first vaccine or placebo injection. Sequencing used peripheral blood, obtained in a trial of Ad26.COV2.S vaccine versus placebo. The receptors here all came from a person between 18 and 65 years old who received the Ad26.COV2.S COVID-19 vaccine or a placebo.

The chain links TRBV5-1 to TRBJ2-7; 10 nucleotides agree with TRBD2. The V gene end was trimmed by 0 bases and the J gene end by 0 bases; junction bases not matched to a gene: 6. The germline V gene has CDR1 SGHRS and CDR2 YFSETQ. This CDR3 is 17 amino acids long. The CDR3 nucleotides read TGCGCCAGCAGCTTGGGGCTAGCGGGGGCTTTCTCCTACGAGCAGTACTTC. As protein: CASSLGLAGAFSYEQYF.

V and J are TRBV7-8 and TRBJ2-1; 7 bases match TRBD1. The V gene's germline CDR1 is SGHVS and CDR2 FQNEAQ. There are 13 residues in the CDR3. After removal of 6 bases from V and 7 bases from J, the junction contained 6 bases not matched to a gene. In DNA form, the CDR3 reads TGTGCCAGCAGGAGATGGGACAGTAATGAGCAGTTCTTC. Encoded protein: CASRRWDSNEQFF.

This clone was detected many times. This chain joins TRBV6-5 and TRBJ2-7; 9 bases line up with TRBD1. Unmatched junction bases numbered 8, after V lost 6 bases and J lost 5 bases. The germline V gene encodes CDR1 MNHEY and CDR2 SVGAGI. CDR3 size: 14 residues. CDR3 sequence (DNA): TGTGCCAGCAGCCGCCCGGGACAGGGTAACGAGCAGTACTTC. Translated, it gives CASSRPGQGNEQYF.

The chain combines TRBV10-3 with TRBJ2-5, with 8 bases fitting TRBD2. Germline trimming cut 4 bases from V and 5 bases from J; bases unmatched to any gene: 9. Germline assignment: CDR1 ENHRY and CDR2 SYGVKD. CDR3 length equals 15 residues. The DNA of the CDR3 is TGTGCCATCAGTGTCACTAGCGGTCTGGGGGAGACCCAGTACTTC. Residues: CAISVTSGLGETQYF.

The rearrangement joins TRBV7-9 to TRBJ2-7, with 12 nucleotides matching TRBD1. V was clipped by 5 bases and J by 7 bases; unmatched bases: 9. The germline V gene has CDR1 SEHNR and CDR2 FQNEAQ (reference sequence). The CDR3 sequence is 15 residues long. CDR3 DNA sequence: TGTGCCAGCAGCCTGAGGGGACAGGGGGCTGGTGAGCAGTACTTC. Amino acids: CASSLRGQGAGEQYF.

This clone was counted a single time. The chain has TRBV5-1 and TRBJ1-1; no clear D gene. V lost 3 bases to trimming and J lost 0 bases, with 6 bases between them. CDR1 SGHRS and CDR2 YFSETQ come from the germline V gene. This CDR3 is 13 amino acids long. The CDR3: CASSSGLNTEAFF. For the CDR3, the DNA is TGCGCCAGCAGCTCCGGGCTGAACACTGAAGCTTTCTTT. Supplemented by reference TRBV5-1 and TRBJ1-1, the full variable domain reads KAGVTQTPRYLIKTRGQQVTLSCSPISGHRSVSWYQQTPGQGLQFLFEYFSETQRNKGNFPGRFSGRQFSNSRSEMNVSTLELGDSALYLCASSSGLNTEAFFGQGTRLTVV.

V usage is TRBV24-1 and J usage is TRBJ2-2; D is perhaps TRBD1 or TRBD2 (5 bases each). CDR1 KGHDR and CDR2 SFDVKD come from the germline V gene. This CDR3 has 16 amino acids. Deletions cut 2 bases from V and 1 base from J, with 10 bases between. CDR3 loop: CATSDYGTVNTGELFF. As DNA, the CDR3 is TGTGCCACCAGTGATTATGGGACGGTGAACACCGGGGAGCTGTTTTTT.

The chain uses TRBV6-6 and TRBJ2-5; tentatively, D is TRBD1 or TRBD2 (6 bases each). With 4 bases removed from V and 5 bases from J, the gap between germline ends came to 11 bases. Germline V gives CDR1 MNHNY, CDR2 SVGAGI (reference sequence). The CDR3 spans 13 residues. The CDR3 region has the DNA TGTGCCAGCAGTTCGGGGGCGGGGGAGACCCAGTACTTC. This sequence encodes CASSSGAGETQYF.

The J gene is TRBJ2-7, the V gene TRBV19; D unclear. V dropped 0 bases and J dropped 5 bases, with 5 bases sitting between them. Looked up from germline, CDR1 is LNHDA and CDR2 is SQIVND (reference sequence). The CDR3 has 12 residues. The DNA for the CDR3 is TGTGCCAGTAGTATAGATCGGAACGAGCAGTACTTC. Translated, it gives CASSIDRNEQYF.